This is a list of T cell receptor beta chains from one sample in a study of T cell responses to AZD1222 COVID-19 vaccine. Libraries were prepared by immunoSEQ multiplex PCR; TCRdb keeps only in-frame clonotypes and omits some of them. The sample carries more than 95,000 clones, roughly 88% recorded once. The sample here was peripheral blood, taken on day 0 of MenACWY control vaccination. These receptors were collected from an adult in good health. CDR3s include the opening cysteine and the closing phenylalanine or tryptophan. Each record gives: V gene, CDR3 protein.

>TRBV4-3
CASSQGQGTTNEKLFF
>TRBV19
CASSIVRGGELFF
>TRBV28
CASRLPRDRGPNWGNEQFF
>TRBV6-1
CASSEALGLDEKLFF
>TRBV27
CASRSWDRGYEQYF
>TRBV29-1
CSVGRPQETQYF
>TRBV4-1
CASSQQRDQPQHF
>TRBV7-2
CASSFAGSGGEKLFF
>TRBV4-1
CASSPTSGGIYNEQFF
>TRBV7-3
CASSPGTGDNEQFF
>TRBV28
CASSFFRSKHNGYTF
>TRBV28
CASGKYSGNTIYF
>TRBV3-1/TRBV3-2
CASSPWTGGNGYTF
>TRBV6-2/TRBV6-3
CASSYDQVSSTDTQYF
>TRBV5-1
CASRMDPTDTQYF
>TRBV3-1/TRBV3-2
CASSQESLALNTGELFF
>TRBV28
CASYKQGYGYTF
>TRBV7-9
CASRAGAEKLFF
>TRBV15
CATSRVRTKTEAFF
>TRBV7-9
CASSLRDGRNSPLHF
>TRBV9
CASSPVVGQETQYF
>TRBV7-2
CASSRGLAGGSTGELFF
>TRBV29-1
CSASKGQGNTEAFF
>TRBV21-1
CASSKGRTSGAPSTDTQYF
>TRBV27
CASSLWGGGQPQHF
>TRBV6-2/TRBV6-3
CASRPWDNRVRNEQFF
>TRBV11-1
CASSLVGGGAADTQYF
>TRBV6-2/TRBV6-3
CASSYGEGKYEQYF
>TRBV2
CASKDTGYTGELFF